Detailed here is one TCR beta chain. The antigen remains undetermined. The record originates from a study of Ad26.COV2.S vaccination and SARS-CoV-2 variants. Study-wide results and caveats: After vaccination, substantial breadth of spike-specific CD8+ and CD4+ responses was reported.

The sample's treatment: 19 received Ad26.COV2.S at low or high dose, single or two shots; several received placebo; per-sample allocation not given. Collection of samples fell on day 63 after the first vaccine or placebo injection. The shot given was an Ad26 vector that makes Wuhan-strain SARS-CoV-2 spike. Clones were read by immunoSEQ multiplex PCR, and TCRdb kept only the in-frame ones, dropping some. Of 400,000 to 450,000 clones in the sample, roughly 91% were seen once. V dropped 5 bases and J dropped 7; count of bases not matched to a gene: 10. The germline CDR1 and CDR2 sequences are SNHLY and FYNNEI. The CDR3 extends over 15 amino acids.

The receptor was derived from a person aged 18-60 years who received the Ad26.COV2.S COVID-19 vaccine or a placebo. The chain combines TRBV2 with TRBJ2-2, with 7 bases fitting TRBD1. Sequences were derived from peripheral blood, sampled in a trial of Ad26.COV2.S vaccine versus placebo. The CDR3 sequence: CASSRDRERGGELFF. CDR3 coding DNA: TGTGCCAGCAGTCGCGACAGGGAGAGAGGCGGGGAGCTGTTTTTT.